A selection of T cell receptor beta chains follows, all from one sample in a study of blood T cell repertoires in COVID-19. Clones were read by immunoSEQ multiplex PCR, and TCRdb kept only the in-frame ones, dropping some. The sample includes 30,000 to 40,000 clones, 88% of them seen just once. The sample was peripheral blood. These receptors originate from a human donor in a cohort sampled during active COVID-19. CDR3s leave out the opening cysteine and the closing phenylalanine or tryptophan.

TRBV3-1/TRBV3-2,ASSQEVVSGGYT
TRBV6-2/TRBV6-3,ASSPDVAGTSTDTQY
TRBV6-5,ASSYGTGKYGYT
TRBV12-3/TRBV12-4,ASSASNRELF
TRBV19,ASSIGAQPQH
TRBV5-4,ASSLVVAGTETQY
TRBV18,ASSPELQNSYEQY
TRBV4-1,ASSQRDRDFAAF
TRBV5-5,ASSTGQGKGEKLF
TRBV18,ASSPDGANYGYT
TRBV27,ASSHRGGADTQY
TRBV4-1,ASSQDSGLASETQY
TRBV6-5,ASIPTGTYGYT
TRBV29-1,SARNNPVAGEQY
TRBV7-9,ASSLEGDDYGYT
TRBV2,ASSVERNSGNTIY
TRBV7-8,ASSLRDRGTEAF
TRBV25-1,ASRSTGGSETQY
TRBV4-1,ASSQGPAGPSTQY
TRBV2,ASRAEGNTEAF
TRBV20-1,SASLREAGSYEQY
TRBV7-9,ASSSGHLETQY
TRBV18,ASSSRQETQY
TRBV5-1,ASSSRLAGGQDTQY
TRBV10-3,AISQGRAEAF
TRBV7-2,ASSFSGGPYNEQF
TRBV5-4,ASSLSISYNEQF
TRBV2,ASSDGGNNEQF
TRBV9,ASSVGGASNTEAF
TRBV6-4,ASSERGGSPDTQY
TRBV5-6,ASSFGTSYEQY
TRBV7-9,ASSYWAGGRNQPQH
TRBV3-1/TRBV3-2,ASSQPSGGVGTGELF
TRBV6-5,ASRADSATNEKLF
TRBV7-2,ASSLQNREQF
TRBV5-5,ASSLASGYNEQF
TRBV7-6,ASSPQGGSGNTIY
TRBV2,ASEGRGGEQY
TRBV18,ASSPGTVAKNIQY
TRBV7-9,ASSLHYQETQY
TRBV10-1,ASSESTSRDTQY
TRBV3-1/TRBV3-2,ASSQGAGGVDNEQF
TRBV4-1,ASSRTSGGDDTQY
TRBV19,ASSFPERGSSYNEQF
TRBV5-1,ASSLGRTSTSEQY
TRBV6-5,ASRPSGDQPQH
TRBV5-1,ASSLRQDNSPLH